The text below deals with one T cell receptor (beta chain). The antigen remains unidentified. This sample is drawn from a study of T cell responses to AZD1222 COVID-19 vaccine. Overall study findings and caveats: Unmutated variant regions are reportedly targeted by nearly half of spike-specific TCRs. A mostly white British donor set with more females was recruited, and clonal diversity was possibly underestimated.

The V end lost 7 bases, the J end lost 7 bases, and 10 bases lay between the germline ends. There are 11 residues in the CDR3. Germline V lookup: CDR1 LNHDA, CDR2 SQIVND (reference sequence). Profiling relied on immunoSEQ multiplex PCR, and the TCRdb table lists in-frame clones only, not all of them. This sample yields 89,000 or so clones, of which about 86% are seen a single time; approximately 5.6% belongs to the top ten. The rearrangement links TRBV19 to TRBJ1-1; D is unclear. The TCR comes from an adult who received the AZD1222 COVID-19 vaccine. The sample consisted of peripheral blood, taken 28 days after the second AZD1222 dose. The chain's CDR3 is CASIGVVEAFF. In DNA form, the CDR3 reads TGTGCCAGTATTGGGGTGGTTGAAGCTTTCTTT.